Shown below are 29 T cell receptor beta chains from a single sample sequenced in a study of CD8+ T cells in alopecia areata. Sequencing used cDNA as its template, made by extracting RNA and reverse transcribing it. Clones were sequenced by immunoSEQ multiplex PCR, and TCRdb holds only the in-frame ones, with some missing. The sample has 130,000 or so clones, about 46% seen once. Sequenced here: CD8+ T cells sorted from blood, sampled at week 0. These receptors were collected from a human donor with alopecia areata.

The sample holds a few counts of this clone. The CDR3 here is CASGPHSYNSPLHF. The CDR3 DNA sequence: TGTGCCAGCGGGCCCCATTCCTATAATTCACCCCTCCACTTT. The chain links TRBV6-1 to TRBJ1-6, with D uncertain. From germline, CDR1 is MNHNS and CDR2 SASEGT. V gave up 8 bases and J gave up 1 base, with 9 bases separating them. The CDR3 contains 14 residues.

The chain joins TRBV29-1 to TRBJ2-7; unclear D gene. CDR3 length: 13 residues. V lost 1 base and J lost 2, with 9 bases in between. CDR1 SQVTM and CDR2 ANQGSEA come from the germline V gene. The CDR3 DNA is TGCAGCGTTGAAGGCCAGACCGCCTACGAGCAGTACTTC. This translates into CSVEGQTAYEQYF.

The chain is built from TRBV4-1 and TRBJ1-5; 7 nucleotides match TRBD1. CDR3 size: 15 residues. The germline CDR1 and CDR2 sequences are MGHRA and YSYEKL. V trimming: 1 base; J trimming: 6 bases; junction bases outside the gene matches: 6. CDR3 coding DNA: TGCGCCAGCAGCCAAGGTACAGGGGCGGGTCAGCCCCAGCATTTT. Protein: CASSQGTGAGQPQHF.

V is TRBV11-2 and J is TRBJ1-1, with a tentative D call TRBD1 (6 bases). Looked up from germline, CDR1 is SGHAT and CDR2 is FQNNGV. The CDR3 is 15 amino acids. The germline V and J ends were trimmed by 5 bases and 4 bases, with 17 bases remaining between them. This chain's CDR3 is CASSPGAGFATEAFF. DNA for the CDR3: TGTGCCAGCAGCCCGGGGGCGGGGTTTGCCACTGAAGCTTTCTTT.

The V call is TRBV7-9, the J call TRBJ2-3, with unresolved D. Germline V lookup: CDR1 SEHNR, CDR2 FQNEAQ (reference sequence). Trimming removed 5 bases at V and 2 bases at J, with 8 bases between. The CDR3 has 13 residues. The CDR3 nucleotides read TGTGCCAGCAGCCTCCCTCTCACAGATACGCAGTATTTT. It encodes CASSLPLTDTQYF.

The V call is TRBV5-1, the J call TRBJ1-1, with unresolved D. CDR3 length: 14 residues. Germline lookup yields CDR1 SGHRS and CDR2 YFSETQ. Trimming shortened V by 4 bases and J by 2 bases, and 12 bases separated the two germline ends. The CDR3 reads CASSPGRTNTEAFF. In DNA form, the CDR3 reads TGCGCCAGCAGCCCCGGACGGACTAACACTGAAGCTTTCTTT.

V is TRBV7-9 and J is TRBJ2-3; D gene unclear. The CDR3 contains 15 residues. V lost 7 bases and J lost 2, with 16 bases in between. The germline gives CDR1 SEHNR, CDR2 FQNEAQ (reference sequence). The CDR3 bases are TGTGCCAGCACCACCGACTCCCAGGCCACAGATACGCAGTATTTT. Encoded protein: CASTTDSQATDTQYF.

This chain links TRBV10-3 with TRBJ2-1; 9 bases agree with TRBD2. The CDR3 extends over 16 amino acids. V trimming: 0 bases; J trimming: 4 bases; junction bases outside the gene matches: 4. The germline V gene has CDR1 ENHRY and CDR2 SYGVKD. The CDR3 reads CAISESGGGAYNEQFF. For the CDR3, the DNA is TGTGCCATCAGTGAGTCTGGCGGGGGGGCTTACAATGAGCAGTTCTTC.

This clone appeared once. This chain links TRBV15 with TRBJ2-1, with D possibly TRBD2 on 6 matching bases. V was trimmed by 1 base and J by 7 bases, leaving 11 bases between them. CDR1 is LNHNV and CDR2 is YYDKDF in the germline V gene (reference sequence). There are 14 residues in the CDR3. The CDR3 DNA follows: TGTGCCACCAGCAGAGGGGGGGAGGAGAATGAGCAGTTCTTC. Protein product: CATSRGGEENEQFF.

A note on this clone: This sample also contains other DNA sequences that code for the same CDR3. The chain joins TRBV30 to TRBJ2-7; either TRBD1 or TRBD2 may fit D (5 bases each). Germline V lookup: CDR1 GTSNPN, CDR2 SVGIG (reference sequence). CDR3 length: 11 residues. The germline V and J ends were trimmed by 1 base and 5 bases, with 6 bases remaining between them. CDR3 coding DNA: TGTGCCTGGAGTGGGGGGAACGAGCAGTACTTC. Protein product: CAWSGGNEQYF.

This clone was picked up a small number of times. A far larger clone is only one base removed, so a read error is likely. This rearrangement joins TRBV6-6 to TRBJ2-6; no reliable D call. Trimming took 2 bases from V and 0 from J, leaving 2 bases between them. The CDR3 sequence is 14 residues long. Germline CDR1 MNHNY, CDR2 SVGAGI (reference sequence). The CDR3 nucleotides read TGTGCCAGCAGTTACAGCTCTGGGGCCAACGTCCTGACTTTC. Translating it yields CASSYSSGANVLTF.

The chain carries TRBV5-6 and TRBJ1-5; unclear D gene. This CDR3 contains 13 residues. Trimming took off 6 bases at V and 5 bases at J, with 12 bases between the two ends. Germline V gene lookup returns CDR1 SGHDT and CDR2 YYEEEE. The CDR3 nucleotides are TGTGCCAGCACTATCGGAGGGTATCAGCCCCAGCATTTT. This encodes CASTIGGYQPQHF.

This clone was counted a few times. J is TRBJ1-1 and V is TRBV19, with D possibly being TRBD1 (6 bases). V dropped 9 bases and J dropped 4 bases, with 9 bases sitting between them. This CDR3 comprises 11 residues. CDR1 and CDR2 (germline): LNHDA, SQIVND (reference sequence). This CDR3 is CASEDSTEAFF. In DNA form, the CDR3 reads TGTGCCAGCGAGGACAGCACTGAAGCTTTCTTT.

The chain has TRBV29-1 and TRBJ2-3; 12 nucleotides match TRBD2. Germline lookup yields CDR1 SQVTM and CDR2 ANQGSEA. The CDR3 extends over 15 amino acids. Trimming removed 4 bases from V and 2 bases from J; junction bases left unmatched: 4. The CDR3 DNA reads TGCAGCGTTGCCGGACTAGCGGGGCACACAGATACGCAGTATTTT. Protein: CSVAGLAGHTDTQYF.

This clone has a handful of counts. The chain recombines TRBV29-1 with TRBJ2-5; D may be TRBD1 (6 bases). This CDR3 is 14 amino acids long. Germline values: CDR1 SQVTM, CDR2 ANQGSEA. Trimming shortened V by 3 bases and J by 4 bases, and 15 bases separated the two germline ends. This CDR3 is CSVENREKGETQYF. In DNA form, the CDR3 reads TGCAGCGTTGAGAACAGGGAAAAGGGAGAGACCCAGTACTTC.

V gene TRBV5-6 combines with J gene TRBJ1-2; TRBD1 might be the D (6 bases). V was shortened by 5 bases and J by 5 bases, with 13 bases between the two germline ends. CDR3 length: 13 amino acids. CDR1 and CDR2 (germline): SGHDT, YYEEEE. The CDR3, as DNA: TGTGCCAGCAGTCTCGGACAGACTTATGGCTACACCTTC. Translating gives CASSLGQTYGYTF.

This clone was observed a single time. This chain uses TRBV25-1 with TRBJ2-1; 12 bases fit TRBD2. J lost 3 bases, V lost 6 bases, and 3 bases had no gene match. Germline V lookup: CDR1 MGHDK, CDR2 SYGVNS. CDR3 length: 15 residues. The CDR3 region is CASSTSGGHYNEQFF. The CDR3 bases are TGTGCCAGCAGCACTAGCGGGGGGCACTACAATGAGCAGTTCTTC.

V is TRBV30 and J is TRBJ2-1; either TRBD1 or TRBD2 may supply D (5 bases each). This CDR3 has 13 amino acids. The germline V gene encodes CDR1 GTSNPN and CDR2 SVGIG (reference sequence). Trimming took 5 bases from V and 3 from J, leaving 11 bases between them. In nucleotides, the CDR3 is TGTGCCTGGCACCGGGACGACTACAATGAGCAGTTCTTC. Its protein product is CAWHRDDYNEQFF.

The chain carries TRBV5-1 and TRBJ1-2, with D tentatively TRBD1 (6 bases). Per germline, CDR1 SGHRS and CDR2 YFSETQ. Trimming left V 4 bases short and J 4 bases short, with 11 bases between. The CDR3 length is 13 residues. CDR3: CASSPGQIYGYTF. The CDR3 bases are TGCGCCAGCAGCCCCGGACAGATCTATGGCTACACCTTC.

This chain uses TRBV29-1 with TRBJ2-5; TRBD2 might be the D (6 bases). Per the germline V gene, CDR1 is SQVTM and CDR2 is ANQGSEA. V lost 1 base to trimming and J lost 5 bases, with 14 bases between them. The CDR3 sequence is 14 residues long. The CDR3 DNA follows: TGCAGCGTTGAAGTTTTAGCGGAGTGGGAGACCCAGTACTTC. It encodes CSVEVLAEWETQYF.

The CDR3 sequence is CASSQELQRGLYNEQFF. For the CDR3, the DNA is TGCGCCAGCAGCCAAGAACTCCAGCGGGGCTTGTACAATGAGCAGTTCTTC. V is TRBV4-3 and J is TRBJ2-1, with TRBD2 matching over 7 bases. The V and J ends lost 0 bases and 4 bases, in that order; junction bases with no gene match: 9. In germline, CDR1 is LGHNA, CDR2 YSLEER. CDR3 length equals 17 residues.

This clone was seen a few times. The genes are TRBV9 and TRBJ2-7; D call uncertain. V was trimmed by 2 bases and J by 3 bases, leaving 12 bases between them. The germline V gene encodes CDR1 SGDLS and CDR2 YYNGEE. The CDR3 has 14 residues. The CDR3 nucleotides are TGTGCCAGCAGCGTCGGTAGTGAAGACTACGAGCAGTACTTC. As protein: CASSVGSEDYEQYF.

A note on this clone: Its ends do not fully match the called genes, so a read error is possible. This chain's CDR3 is CASSDRAGTEDTEAFF. For the CDR3, the DNA is TGCGCCAGCAGCGATCGCGCCGGGACGGAGGACACTGAAGCTTTCTTT. The chain carries TRBV9 and TRBJ1-1; TRBD1 might be the D (5 bases). Per germline, CDR1 SGDLS and CDR2 YYNGEE. This CDR3 is 16 amino acids long.

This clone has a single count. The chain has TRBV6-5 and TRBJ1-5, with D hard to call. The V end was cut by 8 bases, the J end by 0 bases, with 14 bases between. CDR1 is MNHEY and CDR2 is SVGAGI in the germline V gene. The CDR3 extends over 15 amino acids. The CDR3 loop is CASSDSPFSNQPQHF. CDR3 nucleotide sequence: TGTGCCAGCTCTGACTCTCCATTTAGCAATCAGCCCCAGCATTTT.

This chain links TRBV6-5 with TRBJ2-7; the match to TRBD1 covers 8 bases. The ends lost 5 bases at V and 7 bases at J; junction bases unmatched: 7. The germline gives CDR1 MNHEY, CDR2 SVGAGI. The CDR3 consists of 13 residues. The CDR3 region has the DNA TGTGCCAGCAGTGACAGGGGTACGAGGGAGCAGTACTTC. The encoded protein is CASSDRGTREQYF.

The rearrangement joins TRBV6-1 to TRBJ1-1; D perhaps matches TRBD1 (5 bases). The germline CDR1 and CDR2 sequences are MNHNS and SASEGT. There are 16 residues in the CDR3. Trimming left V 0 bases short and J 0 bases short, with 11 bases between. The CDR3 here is CASSEAGEGLNTEAFF. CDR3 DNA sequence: TGTGCCAGCAGTGAAGCGGGGGAAGGATTGAACACTGAAGCTTTCTTT.

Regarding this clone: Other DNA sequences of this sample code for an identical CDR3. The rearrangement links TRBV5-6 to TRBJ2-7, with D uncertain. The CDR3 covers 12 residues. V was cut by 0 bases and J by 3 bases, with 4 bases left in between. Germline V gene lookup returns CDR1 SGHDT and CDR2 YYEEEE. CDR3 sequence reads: CASSLEGYEQYF. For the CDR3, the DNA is TGTGCCAGCAGCTTGGAGGGCTACGAGCAGTACTTC.

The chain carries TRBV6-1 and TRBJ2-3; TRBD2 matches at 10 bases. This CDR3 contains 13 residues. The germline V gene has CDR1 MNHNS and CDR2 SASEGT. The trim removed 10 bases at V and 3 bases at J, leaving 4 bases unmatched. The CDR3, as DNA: TGTGCCATCGGACTAGCGGAAACAGATACGCAGTATTTT. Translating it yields CAIGLAETDTQYF.

Here the CDR3 reads CAWSVRSLDTQYF. The CDR3 region has the DNA TGTGCCTGGAGTGTACGTAGTCTGGATACGCAGTATTTT. This chain joins TRBV30 and TRBJ2-3; D unclear. The CDR3 is 13 residues long. The ends were cut back, 0 bases at V and 6 bases at J, with 10 bases in the middle. Germline V gives CDR1 GTSNPN, CDR2 SVGIG (reference sequence).